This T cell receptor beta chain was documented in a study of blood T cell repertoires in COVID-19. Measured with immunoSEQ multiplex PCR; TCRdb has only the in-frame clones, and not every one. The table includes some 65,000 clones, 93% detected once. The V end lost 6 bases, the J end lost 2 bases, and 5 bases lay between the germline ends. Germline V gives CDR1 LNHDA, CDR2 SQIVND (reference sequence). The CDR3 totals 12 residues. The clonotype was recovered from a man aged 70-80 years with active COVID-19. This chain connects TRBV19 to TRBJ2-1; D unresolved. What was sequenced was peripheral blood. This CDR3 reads CASRNTYNEQFF. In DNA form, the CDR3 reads TGTGCCAGTAGGAACACCTACAATGAGCAGTTCTTC.